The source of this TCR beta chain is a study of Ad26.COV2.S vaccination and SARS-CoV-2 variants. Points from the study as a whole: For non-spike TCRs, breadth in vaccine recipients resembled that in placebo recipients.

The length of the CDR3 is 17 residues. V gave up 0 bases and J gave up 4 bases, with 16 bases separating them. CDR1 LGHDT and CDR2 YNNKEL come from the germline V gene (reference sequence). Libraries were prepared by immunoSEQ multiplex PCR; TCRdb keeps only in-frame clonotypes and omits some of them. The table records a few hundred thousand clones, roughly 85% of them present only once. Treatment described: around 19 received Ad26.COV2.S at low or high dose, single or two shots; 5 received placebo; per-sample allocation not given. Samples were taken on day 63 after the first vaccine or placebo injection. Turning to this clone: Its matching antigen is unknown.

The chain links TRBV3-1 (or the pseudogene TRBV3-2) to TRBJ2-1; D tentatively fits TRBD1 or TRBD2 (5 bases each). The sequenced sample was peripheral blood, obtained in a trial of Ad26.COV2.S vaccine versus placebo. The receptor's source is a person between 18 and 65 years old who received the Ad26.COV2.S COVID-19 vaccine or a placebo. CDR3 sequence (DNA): TGTGCCAGCAGCCAAGAGGTCGACGGGTGGGGGTACAATGAGCAGTTCTTC. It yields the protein CASSQEVDGWGYNEQFF.